This TCR beta chain was recovered during a study of vaccination and CD4 T cells after COVID-19. An Oncomine TCR Beta short-read assay was used to sequence the DNA from cultured CD4+ T cells. The genomic DNA was obtained from cultured CD4+ T cells by extraction with the QIAamp micro DNA kit. TCRdb passed the PCR reads through MiXCR, listing each CDR3 protein once. The sample has approximately 11,000 distinct CDR3 sequences, about a third seen once. Trimming shortened V by 5 bases and J by 7 bases, and 17 bases separated the two germline ends. This CDR3 spans 14 amino acids. Germline CDR1 is SGHTA and CDR2 is FQGNSA. Of note for this clonotype: No antigen is known for it.

The treatment: roughly 10-day PBMC culture with coronavirus spike peptide pools or control peptides (ViraFEST assay). Investigators obtained the unexposed donor's CD4+ T cells before the COVID-19 pandemic (2011-2018). Wells that each held approximately 2.1 million PBMCs were cultured with around 9.7 IU/ml IL-2 and approximately 10 ug/ml peptide pools. Sample: CD4+ T cells from blood, cultured in vitro. The chain uses TRBV7-2 and TRBJ2-5; no reliable D call. This TCR was recovered from a human donor in good health. The CDR3 sequence: CASSQLNWGGTQYF. CDR3 nucleotide sequence: TGTGCCAGCAGCCAACTAAACTGGGGTGGGACCCAGTACTTC.